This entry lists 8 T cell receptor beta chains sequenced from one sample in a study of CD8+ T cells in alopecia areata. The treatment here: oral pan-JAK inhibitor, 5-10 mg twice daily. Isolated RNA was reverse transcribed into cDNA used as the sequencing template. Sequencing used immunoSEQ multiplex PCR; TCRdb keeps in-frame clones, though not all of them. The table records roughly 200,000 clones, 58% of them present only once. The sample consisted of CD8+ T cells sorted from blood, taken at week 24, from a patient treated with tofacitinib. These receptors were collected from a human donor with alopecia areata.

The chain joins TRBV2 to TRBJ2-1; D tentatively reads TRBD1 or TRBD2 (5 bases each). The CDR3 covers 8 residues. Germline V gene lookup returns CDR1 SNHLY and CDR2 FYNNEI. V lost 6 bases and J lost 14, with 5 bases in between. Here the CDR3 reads CASRGEFF. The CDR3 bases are TGTGCCAGCAGGGGGGAGTTCTTC.

CDR3 loop: CASRTGNTEAFF. CDR3 nucleotides: TGCGCCAGCAGGACCGGGAACACTGAAGCTTTCTTT. The chain employs TRBV10-2 and TRBJ1-1, with unresolved D. The CDR3 runs to 12 residues. V lost 6 bases to trimming and J lost 1 base, with 6 bases between them. Germline V gene lookup returns CDR1 WSHSY and CDR2 SAAADI.

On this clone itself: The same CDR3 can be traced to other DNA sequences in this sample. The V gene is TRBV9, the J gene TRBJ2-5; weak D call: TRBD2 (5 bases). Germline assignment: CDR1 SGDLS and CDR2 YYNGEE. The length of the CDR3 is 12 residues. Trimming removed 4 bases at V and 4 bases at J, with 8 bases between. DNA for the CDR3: TGTGCCAGCAGCCCCCGGGGAGAGACCCAGTACTTC. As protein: CASSPRGETQYF.

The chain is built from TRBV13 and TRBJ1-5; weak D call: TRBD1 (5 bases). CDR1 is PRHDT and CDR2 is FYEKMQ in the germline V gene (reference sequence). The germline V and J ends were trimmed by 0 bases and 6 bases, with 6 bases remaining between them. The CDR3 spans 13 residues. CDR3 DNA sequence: TGTGCCAGCAGCTTAGGCAGGGCTCAGCCCCAGCATTTT. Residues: CASSLGRAQPQHF. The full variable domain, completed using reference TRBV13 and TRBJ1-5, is AAGVIQSPRHLIKEKRETATLKCYPIPRHDTVYWYQQGPGQDPQFLISFYEKMQSDKGSIPDRFSAQQFSDYHSELNMSSLELGDSALYFCASSLGRAQPQHFGDGTRLSIL.

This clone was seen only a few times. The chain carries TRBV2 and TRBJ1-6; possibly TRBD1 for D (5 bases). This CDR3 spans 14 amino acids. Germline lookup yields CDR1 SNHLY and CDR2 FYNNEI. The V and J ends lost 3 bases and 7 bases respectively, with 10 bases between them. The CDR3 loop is CASSDGGINSPLHF. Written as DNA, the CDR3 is TGTGCCAGCAGTGACGGGGGAATCAATTCACCCCTCCACTTT.

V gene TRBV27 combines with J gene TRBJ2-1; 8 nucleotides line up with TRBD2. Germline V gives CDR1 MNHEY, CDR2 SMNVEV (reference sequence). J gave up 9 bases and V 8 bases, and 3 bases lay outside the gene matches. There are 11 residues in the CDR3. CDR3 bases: TGTGCCAGCTCCGGGGGGGGTGAGCAGTTCTTC. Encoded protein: CASSGGGEQFF.

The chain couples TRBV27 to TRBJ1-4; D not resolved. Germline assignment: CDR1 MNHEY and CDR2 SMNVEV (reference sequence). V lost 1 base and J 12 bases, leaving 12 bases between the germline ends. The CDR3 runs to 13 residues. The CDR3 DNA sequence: TGTGCCAGCAGTTTATTCGGTTCGAAGGAACTGTTTTTT. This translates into CASSLFGSKELFF.

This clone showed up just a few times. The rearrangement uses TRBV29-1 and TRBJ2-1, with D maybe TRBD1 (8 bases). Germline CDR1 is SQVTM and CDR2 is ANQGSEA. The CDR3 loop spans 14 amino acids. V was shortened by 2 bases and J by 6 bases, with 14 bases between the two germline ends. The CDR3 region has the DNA TGCAGCGTTGAAAACAGGGGGGGTGGCAATGAGCAGTTCTTC. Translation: CSVENRGGGNEQFF.